The 15 T cell receptor beta chains presented below share a single source sample, sequenced in a study of PD-1 blockade in classical Hodgkin lymphoma. Using immunoSEQ multiplex PCR, the repertoire was profiled, and TCRdb retains in-frame clones only, with some absent. The table has 1,400 to 1,500 clones, roughly 80% seen once; the top ten hold 30% to 45%. Exposure to brentuximab vedotin varied, and each patient had relapsed following autologous stem cell transplantation. PBMCs, once thawed, yielded CD8+ T cells isolated by magnetic negative selection. Sequenced here: CD8+ T cells from blood, sampled at baseline. The receptors here all came from a human donor with classical Hodgkin lymphoma.

The V and J genes are TRBV4-1 and TRBJ2-3; TRBD1 agrees at 11 bases. In germline, CDR1 is MGHRA, CDR2 YSYEKL. After removal of 4 bases from V and 4 bases from J, the junction contained 4 bases not matched to a gene. This CDR3 comprises 15 residues. The CDR3 region is CASSLPGQGADTQYF. The CDR3 DNA sequence: TGCGCCAGCAGCCTCCCGGGACAGGGGGCAGATACGCAGTATTTT.

This clone is labeled as hyperexpanded. This chain links TRBV7-9 with TRBJ2-5, with D perhaps being TRBD1 or TRBD2 (5 bases each). V lost 9 bases, J lost 12 bases, and 17 bases lay in between. The germline CDR1 and CDR2 sequences are SEHNR and FQNEAQ (reference sequence). There are 11 residues in the CDR3. This CDR3 reads CASTNRDDKYF. The CDR3, as DNA: TGTGCCAGTACAAACCGGGACGACAAGTACTTC.

The rearrangement joins TRBV7-7 to TRBJ2-7, with D possibly matching TRBD2 (6 bases). CDR1 SSHAT and CDR2 FNYEAQ come from the germline V gene (reference sequence). The CDR3 has 13 residues. Trimming took off 4 bases at V and 7 bases at J, with 14 bases between the two ends. The CDR3 bases are TGTGCCAGCAGCTATCGGACGGGAGCAGAGCAGTACTTC. This gives the protein CASSYRTGAEQYF. Supplemented by reference TRBV7-7 and TRBJ2-7, the full variable domain reads GAGVSQSPRYKVTKRGQDVTLRCDPISSHATLYWYQQALGQGPEFLTYFNYEAQPDKSGLPSDRFSAERPEGSISTLTIQRTEQRDSAMYRCASSYRTGAEQYFGPGTRLTVT.

This clone was counted a single time. The chain employs TRBV9 and TRBJ2-1; TRBD1 might be the D (5 bases). Germline V gene lookup returns CDR1 SGDLS and CDR2 YYNGEE. The V gene lost 3 bases and the J gene lost 3 bases, with 10 bases spanning the gap. This CDR3 comprises 14 residues. The chain's CDR3 is CASSGQSHYNEQFF. The CDR3 DNA follows: TGTGCCAGCAGCGGACAGTCCCACTACAATGAGCAGTTCTTC.

The V call is TRBV27, the J call TRBJ2-2; 7 bases are a match to TRBD1. J lost 5 bases, V lost 2 bases, and 8 bases had no gene match. The CDR3 loop spans 16 amino acids. Germline V CDR1 and CDR2: MNHEY, SMNVEV (reference sequence). This CDR3 is CASSLTDREGTGELFF. CDR3 DNA sequence: TGTGCCAGCAGTTTAACCGACAGGGAAGGTACCGGGGAGCTGTTTTTT.

The V gene is TRBV10-2, the J gene TRBJ2-5, with TRBD2 matching 10 bases. Trimming cost V 6 bases and J 2 bases; bases outside gene matches: 6. Germline CDR1 is WSHSY and CDR2 is SAAADI. The CDR3 has 15 residues. CDR3 sequence: CASSLGTSEQETQYF. The CDR3 DNA reads as TGCGCCAGCAGCCTCGGGACTAGCGAGCAAGAGACCCAGTACTTC.

The J gene is TRBJ2-2, the V gene TRBV28; 9 nucleotides agree with TRBD1. This CDR3 is built from 16 residues. With 4 bases clipped from V and 4 bases from J, the junction kept 7 bases outside the gene matches. The germline V gene has CDR1 MDHEN and CDR2 SYDVKM. CDR3 in amino acids: CASSSHRGRGTGELFF. For the CDR3, the DNA is TGTGCCAGCAGTTCCCACAGGGGGCGCGGCACCGGGGAGCTGTTTTTT.

The V gene is TRBV7-9, the J gene TRBJ2-7, with D hard to call. V was trimmed by 3 bases and J by 6 bases, leaving 12 bases between them. Germline V gene sequence: CDR1 SEHNR, CDR2 FQNEAQ (reference sequence). The CDR3 is 13 residues long. The chain's CDR3 is CASSLANGPEQYF. DNA of the CDR3: TGTGCCAGCAGCTTGGCCAATGGACCCGAGCAGTACTTC.

V and J are TRBV21-1 and TRBJ2-3; the table's D call of TRBD2 was not tested on the DNA. TRBV21-1 is tagged as a pseudogene. The CDR3 is made up of 15 amino acids. The DNA for the CDR3 is TGTGCCAGCAGCAAAGCCGATAGCGGGAAACATACGCAGTATTTT. This codes for CASSKADSGKHTQYF.

The chain combines TRBV27 with TRBJ2-1, with D perhaps TRBD2 (5 bases). Germline loops: CDR1 MNHEY, CDR2 SMNVEV (reference sequence). Trimming stripped 6 bases from V and 0 bases from J, with 15 bases between. CDR3 length: 16 amino acids. CDR3 bases: TGTGCCAGCAGCGTTGATGTTGCGGGCTCCTACAATGAGCAGTTCTTC. This encodes CASSVDVAGSYNEQFF.

The chain employs TRBV19 and TRBJ2-7, with no clear D. The CDR3 has 12 amino acids. V lost 6 bases to trimming and J lost 0 bases, with 6 bases between them. Per the germline V gene, CDR1 is LNHDA and CDR2 is SQIVND (reference sequence). The CDR3 sequence: CASRAGSYEQYF. CDR3 DNA: TGTGCCAGTAGGGCAGGCTCCTACGAGCAGTACTTC.

This chain links TRBV27 with TRBJ1-2; TRBD1 agrees at 8 bases. With V trimmed by 2 bases and J by 0 bases, 2 bases remained unmatched. Germline loops: CDR1 MNHEY, CDR2 SMNVEV (reference sequence). This CDR3 has 15 residues. CDR3 amino acids: CASSLGTGANYGYTF. The CDR3 DNA follows: TGTGCCAGCAGTTTAGGGACAGGAGCTAACTATGGCTACACCTTC.

The chain joins TRBV27 to TRBJ2-3, with TRBD2 identical over 11 bases. Trimming removed 3 bases from V and 6 bases from J; junction bases left unmatched: 11. The CDR3 spans 17 residues. CDR1 and CDR2 from the germline V gene are MNHEY and SMNVEV (reference sequence). This CDR3 reads CASSLTTSGALSDTQYF. The CDR3 DNA reads TGTGCCAGCAGTTTGACGACTAGCGGGGCCCTCTCCGATACGCAGTATTTT.

This chain uses TRBV29-1 with TRBJ1-2, with 7 nucleotides matching TRBD1. Per the germline V gene, CDR1 is SQVTM and CDR2 is ANQGSEA. The J segment lost 3 bases and the V segment lost 1 base, leaving 8 bases of the junction unmatched. This CDR3 region has 15 residues. Here the CDR3 reads CSVEGLGQPYYGYTF. The CDR3 DNA reads TGCAGCGTTGAAGGTCTGGGACAGCCGTACTATGGCTACACCTTC.

The chain employs TRBV7-6 and TRBJ2-2; D is ambiguous. V lost 2 bases, J lost 8 bases, and 6 bases lay in between. Germline loops: CDR1 SGHVS, CDR2 FNYEAQ. This CDR3 comprises 12 residues. The DNA of the CDR3 is TGTGCCAGCAGCTTACGAGTGGGGGAGCTGTTTTTT. Protein product: CASSLRVGELFF.